Below are 30 T cell receptor beta chains sequenced from a single sample in a study of blood T cell repertoires in COVID-19. Produced via immunoSEQ multiplex PCR; TCRdb's table is partial and in-frame only. The repertoire has 150,000 to 200,000 clones, just under 85% of them found once; the top ten carry approximately 7.2%. Sample: peripheral blood. These receptors were obtained from a human donor with acute or convalescent COVID-19. The donor label of this sample is uncertain.

For this clone: An end of the junction does not agree with germline; a read error may underlie this. The chain combines TRBV4-2 with TRBJ2-7, with unresolved D. The germline gives CDR1 LGHNA, CDR2 YNFKEQ. The CDR3 is made up of 15 amino acids. The CDR3 is CASGHDLSSSYEQYF. CDR3 in DNA: TGTGCCAGCGGCCACGACTTATCCTCCTCCTACGAGCAGTACTTC.

The rearrangement uses TRBV28 and TRBJ1-1; D is undetermined. Germline V gene sequence: CDR1 MDHEN, CDR2 SYDVKM. Trimming pared 2 bases from V and 4 bases from J, leaving 11 bases between. The CDR3 has 14 amino acids. The CDR3 spells CASSLGARGTEAFF. The DNA of the CDR3 is TGTGCCAGCAGTTTAGGAGCTCGGGGCACTGAAGCTTTCTTT.

V is TRBV5-1 and J is TRBJ2-7; 9 positions match TRBD1. This CDR3 comprises 15 residues. Germline loops: CDR1 SGHRS, CDR2 YFSETQ. The V gene end was trimmed by 5 bases and the J gene end by 1 base; junction bases not matched to a gene: 7. The CDR3 loop is CASRYAGTGSYEQYF. The CDR3, as DNA: TGCGCCAGCAGATATGCCGGGACAGGGTCCTACGAGCAGTACTTC.

The rearrangement links TRBV10-1 to TRBJ2-1; TRBD1 agrees at 7 bases. This CDR3 has 15 amino acids. Germline loops: CDR1 WNHNN, CDR2 SYGVQD (reference sequence). J gave up 0 bases and V 6 bases, and 5 bases lay outside the gene matches. CDR3 region: CASSQAGGSYNEQFF. The CDR3 coding sequence is TGCGCCAGCAGCCAGGCAGGGGGCTCCTACAATGAGCAGTTCTTC.

The chain links TRBV18 to TRBJ1-1, with D hard to call. V was shortened by 1 base and J by 3 bases, with 15 bases between the two germline ends. CDR1 and CDR2 from the germline V gene are KGHSH and LQKENI. The CDR3 loop spans 16 amino acids. CDR3 residues: CASSPQSAPRDTEAFF. The CDR3 DNA sequence: TGTGCCAGCTCACCACAGAGCGCACCTCGGGACACTGAAGCTTTCTTT.

This chain links TRBV5-1 with TRBJ1-3; D gene ambiguous. The CDR3 runs 13 residues. Germline CDR1 and CDR2: SGHRS and YFSETQ. Trimming took 5 bases from V and 0 from J, leaving 6 bases between them. CDR3 nucleotides: TGCGCCAGCAGTACGAGCTCTGGAAACACCATATATTTT. This encodes CASSTSSGNTIYF.

The chain couples TRBV11-2 to TRBJ2-3, with TRBD2 as a possible D gene (5 bases). CDR1 is SGHAT and CDR2 is FQNNGV in the germline V gene. The CDR3 is made up of 17 amino acids. V was shortened by 2 bases and J by 0 bases, with 15 bases between the two germline ends. In nucleotides, the CDR3 is TGTGCCAGCAGCTTACTGGAGGATACGATTAGCACAGATACGCAGTATTTT. Translated, it gives CASSLLEDTISTDTQYF.

The chain employs TRBV20-1 and TRBJ1-3; no clear D. Trimming cost V 3 bases and J 4 bases, with 10 bases left between them. The CDR3 is made up of 13 amino acids. The germline V gene has CDR1 DFQATT and CDR2 SNEGSKA (reference sequence). The CDR3 protein is CSASLASGNTIYF. In nucleotides, the CDR3 is TGCAGTGCTAGTTTGGCCTCCGGAAACACCATATATTTT.

The chain combines TRBV7-6 with TRBJ2-3; possibly TRBD1 for D (6 bases). Germline CDR1 SGHVS, CDR2 FNYEAQ. The CDR3 contains 13 residues. The V and J ends lost 3 bases and 4 bases respectively, with 8 bases between them. Here the CDR3 reads CASSFGGSDTQYF. The CDR3 DNA is TGTGCCAGCAGCTTTGGGGGCTCAGATACGCAGTATTTT. Full variable domain (missing parts from reference TRBV7-6 and TRBJ2-3): GAGVSQSPRYKVTKRGQDVALRCDPISGHVSLYWYRQALGQGPEFLTYFNYEAQQDKSGLPNDRFSAERPEGSISTLTIQRTEQRDSAMYRCASSFGGSDTQYFGPGTRLTVL.

The chain is built from TRBV3-1 (or the pseudogene TRBV3-2) and TRBJ2-5, with 9 bases that match TRBD2. After removal of 7 bases from V and 4 bases from J, the junction contained 16 bases not matched to a gene. This CDR3 spans 17 amino acids. Looked up from germline, CDR1 is LGHDT and CDR2 is YNNKEL (reference sequence). The DNA of the CDR3 is TGTGCCAGCACCTTATCCCACGGCGGGAGGGGTCGAGAGACCCAGTACTTC. Protein sequence: CASTLSHGGRGRETQYF.

Concerning this clone: Because the CDR3's place on the DNA is in doubt, the DNA is left out and the CDR3 is given as listed by TCRdb. This sequence joins TRBV4-3 and TRBJ2-2; the tabulated D call, TRBD2, remains unverified against the DNA. The CDR3 has 17 residues if both end residues are counted. Germline lookup yields CDR1 LGHNA and CDR2 YSLEER. The CDR3 sequence is CASSRPGLGGLVGSCFF.

This clone was detected a few times. The chain employs TRBV7-2 and TRBJ2-7; 7 bases align to TRBD2. CDR1 is SGHTA, CDR2 FQGNSA, per germline. J lost 4 bases, V lost 3 bases, and 6 bases had no gene match. The CDR3 is 14 amino acids. This chain's CDR3 is CASSFGLGGYEQYF. Written as DNA, the CDR3 is TGTGCCAGCAGCTTCGGACTAGGCGGATACGAGCAGTACTTC. Looking up the rest from reference TRBV7-2 and TRBJ2-7 gives the full variable domain: GAGVSQSPSNKVTEKGKDVELRCDPISGHTALYWYRQSLGQGLEFLIYFQGNSAPDKSGLPSDRFSAERTGGSVSTLTIQRTQQEDSAVYLCASSFGLGGYEQYFGPGTRLTVT.

V gene TRBV9 combines with J gene TRBJ2-7, with a possible D match to TRBD1 (6 bases). The CDR3 is made up of 12 amino acids. CDR1 SGDLS and CDR2 YYNGEE come from the germline V gene. Deletions cut 0 bases from V and 6 bases from J, with 7 bases between. CDR3 coding DNA: TGTGCCAGCAGCGTAGGAGGGGGCGAGCAGTACTTC. Amino acid sequence: CASSVGGGEQYF.

The chain recombines TRBV7-3 with TRBJ2-3; no reliable D call. Deletions cut 2 bases from V and 7 bases from J, with 7 bases between. Germline loops: CDR1 SGHTA, CDR2 FQGTGA. The CDR3 extends over 12 amino acids. The CDR3 region is CASSLVPNTQYF. The CDR3 DNA reads TGTGCCAGCAGCTTAGTCCCAAATACGCAGTATTTT.

This clone was detected once. This rearrangement joins TRBV2 to TRBJ1-2; 11 bases match TRBD1. In germline, CDR1 is SNHLY, CDR2 FYNNEI. Losses at the gene ends were 5 bases for V and 7 bases for J; bases not matched to a gene: 3. The CDR3 consists of 13 residues. Here the CDR3 DNA reads TGTGCCAGCAGTCTGGACAGGGGGCCTGGCTACACCTTC. Translation: CASSLDRGPGYTF.

This clone turned up a few times. The J gene is TRBJ2-2, the V gene TRBV7-8, with TRBD2 identical over 8 bases. CDR1 is SGHVS, CDR2 FQNEAQ, per germline. V shed 4 bases and J 5 bases; nucleotides not matched to a gene: 9. This CDR3 spans 16 amino acids. The CDR3 protein is CASSSRAGAGTGELFF. As DNA, the CDR3 is TGTGCCAGCAGCTCGCGAGCGGGAGCAGGGACCGGGGAGCTGTTTTTT.

Here the CDR3 reads CASSSKNAGSYEQYF. As DNA, the CDR3 is TGTGCCAGCAGCTCAAAGAATGCGGGATCCTACGAGCAGTACTTC. The chain carries TRBV21-1 and TRBJ2-7; the tabulated D call, TRBD2, remains unverified against the DNA. TRBV21-1 is marked as a pseudogene. The CDR3 runs to 15 residues.

This chain joins TRBV7-2 and TRBJ2-3; 11 nucleotides line up with TRBD2. The CDR3 has 18 residues. The V gene end was trimmed by 0 bases and the J gene end by 3 bases; junction bases not matched to a gene: 8. Looked up from germline, CDR1 is SGHTA and CDR2 is FQGNSA. The chain's CDR3 is CASSLAPLAGGRTDTQYF. In DNA, the CDR3 is TGTGCCAGCAGCTTAGCGCCTCTAGCGGGAGGACGGACAGATACGCAGTATTTT.

The chain employs TRBV7-2 and TRBJ1-2; 7 bases agree with TRBD1. Germline V gene sequence: CDR1 SGHTA, CDR2 FQGNSA. The V segment lost 5 bases and the J segment 0 bases; nucleotides outside the gene matches: 6. This CDR3 comprises 15 residues. CDR3 DNA: TGTGCCAGCAGCCCCCGACAGGGTACTAACTATGGCTACACCTTC. Translated: CASSPRQGTNYGYTF.

The chain employs TRBV10-3 and TRBJ1-1; no firm D call. With 7 bases removed from V and 1 base from J, the gap between germline ends came to 13 bases. This CDR3 spans 14 amino acids. Germline lookup yields CDR1 ENHRY and CDR2 SYGVKD. For the CDR3, the DNA is TGTGCCATCATGGGGAGTGGCCCGAACACTGAAGCTTTCTTT. This codes for CAIMGSGPNTEAFF.

The V and J genes are TRBV10-1 and TRBJ2-1; D might be TRBD1 (6 bases). This CDR3 has 14 amino acids. The ends were cut back, 4 bases at V and 5 bases at J, with 12 bases in the middle. Germline V lookup: CDR1 WNHNN, CDR2 SYGVQD (reference sequence). The CDR3, as DNA: TGCGCCAGCAGTGCCGGGACAAAAAACAATGAGCAGTTCTTC. Residues: CASSAGTKNNEQFF.

The sample holds one count of this clone. The chain couples TRBV3-1 (or the pseudogene TRBV3-2) to TRBJ2-7, with 11 bases aligning to TRBD2. With V trimmed by 4 bases and J by 4 bases, 9 bases remained unmatched. The germline CDR1 and CDR2 sequences are LGHDT and YNNKEL (reference sequence). The CDR3 length is 16 residues. For the CDR3, the DNA is TGTGCCAGCAGCCGGACCGGGGGACTAGCGGTTTACGAGCAGTACTTC. Amino acids: CASSRTGGLAVYEQYF.

V is TRBV4-3 and J is TRBJ2-7, with D possibly matching TRBD1 (6 bases). This CDR3 has 15 amino acids. With 2 bases removed from V and 5 bases from J, the gap between germline ends came to 16 bases. The germline V gene has CDR1 LGHNA and CDR2 YSLEER. CDR3 sequence (DNA): TGCGCCAGCAGCCAAAATAACAGGGAAATCGACGAGCAGTACTTC. The encoded protein is CASSQNNREIDEQYF.

This clone was detected once. The CDR3 loop is CASSSPGLAGSEQFF. The DNA of the CDR3 is TGTGCCAGCAGCTCCCCGGGACTAGCGGGATCTGAGCAGTTCTTC. J is TRBJ2-1 and V is TRBV7-2; 13 nucleotides align to TRBD2. The germline V gene encodes CDR1 SGHTA and CDR2 FQGNSA. V lost 4 bases to trimming and J lost 9 bases; unmatched junction nucleotides: 6. The length of the CDR3 is 15 residues.

This clone was picked up one time. The chain combines TRBV18 with TRBJ1-1; no firm D call. With 2 bases removed from V and 7 bases from J, the gap between germline ends came to 17 bases. The CDR3 contains 15 residues. The germline gives CDR1 KGHSH, CDR2 LQKENI. CDR3 bases: TGTGCCAGCTCACCAGCGCCTAGCACAGACGGTGAAGCTTTCTTT. Translating gives CASSPAPSTDGEAFF.

The V call is TRBV7-2, the J call TRBJ1-3; the D gene is possibly TRBD1 (5 bases). The CDR3 has 16 amino acids. Germline CDR1 reads SGHTA; CDR2 reads FQGNSA. With 0 bases removed from V and 0 bases from J, the gap between germline ends came to 9 bases. The DNA of the CDR3 is TGTGCCAGCAGCTTAGCGGCCGGGGGCTCTGGAAACACCATATATTTT. It encodes CASSLAAGGSGNTIYF.

V is TRBV20-1 and J is TRBJ2-2; the D gene is possibly TRBD2 (6 bases). CDR1 is DFQATT, CDR2 SNEGSKA, per germline (reference sequence). Deletions cut 3 bases from V and 5 bases from J, with 22 bases between. This CDR3 spans 17 amino acids. CDR3 loop: CSASPRSGRRSTGELFF. The CDR3 DNA reads TGCAGTGCTAGTCCTCGTAGCGGTAGGAGGTCTACCGGGGAGCTGTTTTTT.

V is TRBV9 and J is TRBJ1-2; D is uncertain. Germline V gene lookup returns CDR1 SGDLS and CDR2 YYNGEE. The CDR3 is made up of 15 amino acids. V was clipped by 1 base and J by 5 bases, with 15 bases between them. CDR3 DNA sequence: TGTGCCAGCAGCGTACAACCGGAAGGGAGATATGGCTACACCTTC. Encoded protein: CASSVQPEGRYGYTF.

A few counts support this clone. J is TRBJ1-6 and V is TRBV20-1, with a tentative D call TRBD1 (5 bases). The CDR3 consists of 15 residues. The germline V gene has CDR1 DFQATT and CDR2 SNEGSKA (reference sequence). V lost 3 bases to trimming and J lost 6 bases, with 15 bases between them. The CDR3 here is CSASLRDSPNSPLHF. In DNA, the CDR3 is TGCAGTGCTAGTTTACGGGACTCACCTAATTCACCCCTCCACTTT.

The genes are TRBV19 and TRBJ1-1; weak D call: TRBD1 (5 bases). The CDR3 has 12 residues. Germline CDR1 is LNHDA and CDR2 is SQIVND (reference sequence). The ends were cut back, 6 bases at V and 1 base at J, with 6 bases in the middle. The CDR3 nucleotides read TGTGCCAGTAGCCAGGGGAACACTGAAGCTTTCTTT. Its translation: CASSQGNTEAFF.